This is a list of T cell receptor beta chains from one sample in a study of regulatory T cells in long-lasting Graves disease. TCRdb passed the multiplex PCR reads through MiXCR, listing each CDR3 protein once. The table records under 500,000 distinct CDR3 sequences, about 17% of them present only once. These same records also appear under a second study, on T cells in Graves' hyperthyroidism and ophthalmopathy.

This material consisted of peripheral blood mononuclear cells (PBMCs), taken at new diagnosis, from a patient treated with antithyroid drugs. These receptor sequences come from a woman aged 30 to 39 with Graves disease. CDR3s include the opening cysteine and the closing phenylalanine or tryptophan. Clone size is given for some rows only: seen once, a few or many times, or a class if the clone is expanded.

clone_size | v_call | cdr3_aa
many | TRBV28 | CASSSGENYGYTF
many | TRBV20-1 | CSARRAGRTYEQYF
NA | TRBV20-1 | CSASELRYGYTF
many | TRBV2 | CASSAGLTSPEKLFF
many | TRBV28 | CASRGQGDTGELFF
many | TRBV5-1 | CASSSKPYEQYF
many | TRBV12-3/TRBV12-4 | CASSFGFQPQHF
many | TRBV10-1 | CASSDPRLAWGTDTQYF
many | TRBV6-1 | CASKRQTHDSNQPQHF
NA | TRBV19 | CASSILGAVSSDEQYF
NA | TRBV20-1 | CSVRRREDSYNEQFF
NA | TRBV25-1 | CASSEFGAPGAFF
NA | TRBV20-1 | CSARMTSSYEQYF
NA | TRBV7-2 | CASSLGFGGSTDTQYF
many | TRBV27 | CASRTGQGAWEQFF
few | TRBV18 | CASSPEGPKNIQYF
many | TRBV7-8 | CASSQRLGGGQFF
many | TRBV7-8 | CASSYRTGGVEDYGYTF
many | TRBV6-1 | CASRTSELAGSYEQYF
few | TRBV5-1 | CASSPKRTANSGNTIYF
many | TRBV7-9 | CASSLAASGVETQYF
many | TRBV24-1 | CATSRDSDSYEQYF
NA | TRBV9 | CASSPGTYNQPQHF
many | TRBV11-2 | CASSLSSEGQAGEQFF
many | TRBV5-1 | CASRQQGSNTEAFF
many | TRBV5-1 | CASKDLAGGEREQYF
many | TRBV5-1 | CASSANRANEQYF
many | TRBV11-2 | CASSLYRARRSYEQYF
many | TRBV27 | CASSLRQGSETQYF
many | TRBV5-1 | CASSSPVGKNTDTQYF
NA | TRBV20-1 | CSARGGSSLSNEQFF
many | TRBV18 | CASSPGRGETQYF
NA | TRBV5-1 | CASSLEATSSYEQYF
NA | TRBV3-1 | CASSPGLRFLYQGLFF
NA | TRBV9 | CASSIRLAGGPDTQYF
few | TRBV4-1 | CASSPKILAGDYNEQFF
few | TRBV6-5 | CASSYEGGNEKLFF
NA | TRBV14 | CASSQLTSGRGNEQFF
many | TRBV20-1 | CSVDATGSNYGYTF
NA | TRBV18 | CASSPGQGRYEQYF
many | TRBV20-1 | CSAEADETQYF
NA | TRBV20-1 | CSARGGGLAGAGVQYF
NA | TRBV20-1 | CSATGTVWGYTF
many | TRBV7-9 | CASSLLSGRLSETQYF
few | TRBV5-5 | CASSSPEVSYNSPLHF
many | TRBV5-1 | CASSNPLGPAYNEQFF
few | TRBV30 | CAWSVPFFQYRSPGNTIYF
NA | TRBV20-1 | CSAEVGINEKLFF
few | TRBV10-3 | CASSCAPGLLDSEQYF
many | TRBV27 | CASSTRQGVNYEQYF
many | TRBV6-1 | CASSTETSSGELFF
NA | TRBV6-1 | CASSRDRGLGELFF
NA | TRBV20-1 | CSARGSSGSYEQYF
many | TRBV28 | CASSQAGLIYEQYF
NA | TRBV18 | CASSPGSGTGNEKLFF
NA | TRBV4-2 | CASSQGGQSTQYF
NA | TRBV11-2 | CASSLGQYNSPLHF
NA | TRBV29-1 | CSVCGLPENTEAFF
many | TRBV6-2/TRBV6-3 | CASRRLAGYYEQYF